The T cell receptor beta chain under discussion was sequenced for a study of read filtering for tumor transcriptome and immune sequencing. Study context: By R-ISS, stages I, II and III held about 8, 15 and 7 patients.

From 400 to 450 ng of RNA, a library with molecular barcoded alpha/delta and beta/gamma adaptors was made. TCRdb fed the reads into MiXCR, producing one record per CDR3 protein. This table has 37,000 or so distinct CDR3 sequences, roughly 15% appearing once. This clonotype was detected only a few times. The antigen remains unidentified. Relative to the germline gene, one junction end is altered; a read error may explain this. Broader study findings: The CD138-negative fraction was mixed bone marrow immune cells, not pure T cells.

Germline V lookup: CDR1 SNHLY, CDR2 FYNNEI. The CDR3 is 13 residues long. Sequencing used a population of CD138-negative cells sorted from bone marrow. This receptor was identified in a donor aged 40 or older with multiple myeloma. The chain links TRBV2 to TRBJ1-5; no definite D call. This chain's CDR3 is CASSLGEDQPQHF. In nucleotides, the CDR3 is TGTGCCAGCAGTCTGGGTGAAGATCAGCCCCAGCACTTT.